The entry below describes one T cell receptor beta chain. As yet, its antigen is unknown. The sample comes from a study of early T cells in non-severe SARS-CoV-2 infection. Overall study results and limits: Private and CD4 specificities were missed by VDJdb matching, skewed to anti-spike CD8.

This CDR3 region has 16 residues. V was shortened by 0 bases and J by 7 bases, with 18 bases between the two germline ends. Germline lookup yields CDR1 SGHRS and CDR2 YFSETQ. TCRdb independently ran MiXCR on the 5' RACE reads; one entry per CDR3 protein. This sample has under 90,000 distinct CDR3 sequences, with roughly 15% found just once. Sequences were obtained from whole blood. This clonotype was obtained from an adult who was a healthcare worker with PCR-confirmed SARS-CoV-2 infection or an uninfected control (not recorded which). The chain links TRBV5-1 to TRBJ2-3, with D maybe TRBD1 (5 bases). The CDR3 DNA follows: TGCGCCAGCAGCTTGGAGGGGCACTCCGAGAGGAATACGCAGTATTTT. Translation gives CASSLEGHSERNTQYF.